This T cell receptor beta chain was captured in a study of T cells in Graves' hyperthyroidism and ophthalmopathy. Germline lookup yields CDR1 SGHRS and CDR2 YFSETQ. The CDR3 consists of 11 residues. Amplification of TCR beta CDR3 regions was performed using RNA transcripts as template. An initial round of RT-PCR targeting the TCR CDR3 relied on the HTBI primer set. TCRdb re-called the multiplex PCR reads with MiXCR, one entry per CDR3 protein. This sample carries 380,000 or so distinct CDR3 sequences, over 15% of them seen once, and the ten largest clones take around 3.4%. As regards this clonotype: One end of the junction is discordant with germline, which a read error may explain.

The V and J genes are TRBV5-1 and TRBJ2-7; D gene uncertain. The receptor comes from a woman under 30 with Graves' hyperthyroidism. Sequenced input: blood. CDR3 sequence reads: CASSHSYGQYF. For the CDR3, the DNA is TGCGCCAGCAGCCACTCCTACGGGCAGTACTTC.